A selection of T cell receptor beta chains follows, all from one sample in a study of T cells in Graves' hyperthyroidism and ophthalmopathy. TCRdb ran MiXCR on the multiplex PCR reads and lists one entry per CDR3 protein. The sample shows fewer than 900,000 distinct CDR3 sequences, about 17% of them seen only once. Sequences were obtained from blood. These receptors came from a woman aged 45 to 65 with Graves' hyperthyroidism that later progressed to Graves' ophthalmopathy. Both conserved end residues are part of each CDR3. The D gene is left open where the match is weak. The size of a clone is reported for some rows only, either as once, few or many, or as a class for expanded clones.

V gene: TRBV10-2; J gene: TRBJ1-1; D gene: TRBD1; clone size: many; CDR3 protein: CASSDREGRVNTEAFF; CDR3 DNA: TGCGCCAGCAGCGACAGGGAAGGGAGGGTGAACACTGAAGCTTTCTTT
V gene: TRBV29-1; J gene: TRBJ2-7; D gene: TRBD1; clone size: few; CDR3 protein: CSVVPGTDGYEQYF; CDR3 DNA: TGCAGCGTTGTTCCCGGGACAGACGGATACGAGCAGTACTTC
V gene: TRBV3-1; J gene: TRBJ1-6; D gene: -; clone size: many; CDR3 protein: CASSQVGTENSPLHF; CDR3 DNA: TGTGCCAGCAGCCAAGTCGGGACGGAAAATTCACCCCTCCACTTT
V gene: TRBV7-9; J gene: TRBJ2-2; D gene: -; clone size: few; CDR3 protein: CASRSVRGQAGELFF; CDR3 DNA: TGTGCCAGCAGGTCTGTTCGGGGGCAGGCCGGGGAGCTGTTTTTT
V gene: TRBV30; J gene: TRBJ2-1; D gene: -; clone size: many; CDR3 protein: CACRTLGDLWYEQFF; CDR3 DNA: TGTGCCTGCCGCACTTTGGGCGACCTGTGGTATGAGCAGTTCTTC
V gene: TRBV6-1; J gene: TRBJ1-6; D gene: -; clone size: few; CDR3 protein: CASSPDRMETPLHF; CDR3 DNA: TGTGCCAGCAGTCCCGACAGGATGGAAACACCCCTCCACTTT
V gene: TRBV27; J gene: TRBJ1-2; D gene: -; clone size: few; CDR3 protein: CASSPQGLHGYTF; CDR3 DNA: TGTGCCAGCAGTCCCCAGGGGTTGCATGGCTACACCTTC
V gene: TRBV6-1; J gene: TRBJ2-3; D gene: TRBD1; clone size: -; CDR3 protein: CASTQPGQGTDTQYF; CDR3 DNA: TGTGCCAGCACCCAACCAGGACAGGGCACAGATACGCAGTATTTT
V gene: TRBV5-6; J gene: TRBJ1-1; D gene: -; clone size: -; CDR3 protein: CASSLEGHYMNTEAFF; CDR3 DNA: TGTGCCAGCAGCTTGGAGGGACACTATATGAACACTGAAGCTTTCTTT
V gene: TRBV30; J gene: TRBJ2-3; D gene: -; clone size: few; CDR3 protein: CAWSVGPRGDTQYF; CDR3 DNA: TGTGCCTGGAGCGTCGGACCCCGGGGAGATACGCAGTATTTT
V gene: TRBV6-5; J gene: TRBJ1-2; D gene: -; clone size: -; CDR3 protein: CASSYNRGARGYGYTF; CDR3 DNA: TGTGCCAGCAGTTACAATCGGGGGGCGCGGGGCTATGGCTACACCTTC
V gene: TRBV20-1; J gene: TRBJ1-6; D gene: -; clone size: few; CDR3 protein: CSARRGNSPLHF; CDR3 DNA: TGCAGTGCTAGAAGGGGTAATTCACCCCTCCACTTT
V gene: TRBV29-1; J gene: TRBJ1-1; D gene: -; clone size: -; CDR3 protein: CSGIDRRILNTEAFF; CDR3 DNA: TGCAGCGGAATAGACCGACGGATCCTAAACACTGAAGCTTTCTTT
V gene: TRBV5-1; J gene: TRBJ1-3; D gene: -; clone size: few; CDR3 protein: CASSLNRFTGSTIYF; CDR3 DNA: TGCGCCAGCAGCTTGAACAGATTCACTGGAAGCACCATATATTTT
V gene: TRBV15; J gene: TRBJ1-2; D gene: -; clone size: -; CDR3 protein: CATSRVQYANYGYTF; CDR3 DNA: TGTGCCACCAGCAGAGTGCAATACGCTAACTATGGCTACACCTTC
V gene: TRBV2; J gene: TRBJ2-7; D gene: -; clone size: many; CDR3 protein: CASSEAPGSIYEQYF; CDR3 DNA: TGTGCCAGCAGTGAAGCGCCAGGGTCCATCTACGAGCAGTACTTC
V gene: TRBV9; J gene: TRBJ2-3; D gene: -; clone size: many; CDR3 protein: CASSSGTFSTDTQYF; CDR3 DNA: TGTGCCAGCAGCTCCGGGACATTTAGCACAGATACGCAGTATTTT
V gene: TRBV6-1; J gene: TRBJ2-3; D gene: -; clone size: -; CDR3 protein: CTSRDSIYSPTDTQYF; CDR3 DNA: TGTACCAGCAGGGACTCCATTTATTCGCCCACAGATACGCAGTATTTT
V gene: TRBV3-1; J gene: TRBJ2-5; D gene: -; clone size: few; CDR3 protein: CASRPGLRGTQYF; CDR3 DNA: TGTGCCAGCAGACCCGGTCTCAGGGGCACCCAGTACTTC
V gene: TRBV7-9; J gene: TRBJ1-1; D gene: -; clone size: few; CDR3 protein: CASSSQGQGSSEAFF; CDR3 DNA: TGTGCCAGCAGCTCTCAGGGACAAGGATCCTCTGAAGCTTTCTTT
V gene: TRBV20-1; J gene: TRBJ1-1; D gene: -; clone size: -; CDR3 protein: CSARSGNTEAFF; CDR3 DNA: TGCAGTGCTAGATCGGGCAACACTGAAGCTTTCTTT
V gene: TRBV9; J gene: TRBJ2-2; D gene: -; clone size: few; CDR3 protein: CASSVVGTGELFF; CDR3 DNA: TGTGCCAGCAGCGTGGTTGGTACCGGGGAGCTGTTTTTT
V gene: TRBV12-3/TRBV12-4; J gene: TRBJ1-6; D gene: -; clone size: many; CDR3 protein: CASSLAYGAGYSPLHF; CDR3 DNA: TGTGCCAGCAGTTTAGCCTACGGGGCTGGGTATTCACCCCTCCACTTT
V gene: TRBV7-3; J gene: TRBJ1-6; D gene: TRBD1; clone size: -; CDR3 protein: CASTLRTGDNSPLHF; CDR3 DNA: TGTGCCAGCACCCTACGGACAGGGGATAATTCACCCCTCCACTTT
V gene: TRBV2; J gene: TRBJ2-3; D gene: TRBD1; clone size: many; CDR3 protein: CASISPPGQGFATDTQYF; CDR3 DNA: TGTGCCAGCATCTCCCCCCCTGGACAGGGTTTTGCCACAGATACGCAGTATTTT
V gene: TRBV19; J gene: TRBJ1-2; D gene: TRBD1; clone size: -; CDR3 protein: CASSIGTGGADSYGYTF; CDR3 DNA: TGTGCCAGTAGTATTGGGACAGGGGGCGCGGATAGCTATGGCTACACCTTC
V gene: TRBV27; J gene: TRBJ2-7; D gene: -; clone size: -; CDR3 protein: CASMALGRTYEQYF; CDR3 DNA: TGTGCCAGCATGGCCCTAGGACGGACTTACGAGCAGTACTTC
V gene: TRBV12-3/TRBV12-4; J gene: TRBJ1-1; D gene: -; clone size: few; CDR3 protein: CASSPLQGLLGAFF; CDR3 DNA: TGTGCCAGCAGCCCACTACAGGGCCTATTAGGAGCTTTCTTT
V gene: TRBV7-9; J gene: TRBJ2-1; D gene: TRBD1; clone size: -; CDR3 protein: CASSQRDRVYNEQFF; CDR3 DNA: TGTGCCAGCAGCCAAAGAGACAGGGTTTACAATGAGCAGTTCTTC
V gene: TRBV18; J gene: TRBJ1-2; D gene: -; clone size: many; CDR3 protein: CASSPVEGVYGYTF; CDR3 DNA: TGTGCCAGCTCACCAGTGGAAGGGGTTTATGGCTACACCTTC
V gene: TRBV6-1; J gene: TRBJ1-5; D gene: -; clone size: few; CDR3 protein: CATDYRESRGNQPQHF; CDR3 DNA: TGTGCCACCGACTACAGGGAAAGTCGGGGCAATCAGCCCCAGCATTTT